What follows are 11 T cell receptor beta chains derived from one specimen sequenced in a study of cytomegalovirus exposure and HLA in healthy donors. PCR involved 60 Vbeta and 13 Jbeta primers. The table came from immunoSEQ multiplex PCR; TCRdb's copy has only in-frame clones and leaves some out. The sample has some 130,000 clones, approximately 74% seen once. The material sequenced was PBMCs. These receptors were taken from a male donor in good health and CMV-seronegative.

The chain uses TRBV5-8 and TRBJ2-1, with D tentatively TRBD1 (6 bases). Trimming removed 2 bases at V and 9 bases at J, with 21 bases between. Germline V gives CDR1 SGHTS, CDR2 YDEGEE. The CDR3 length is 16 residues. CDR3 residues: CASSLGTSRSGGEQFF. The CDR3 coding sequence is TGTGCCAGCAGCTTAGGGACATCTCGGTCGGGCGGTGAGCAGTTCTTC.

The chain couples TRBV30 to TRBJ2-3; the match to TRBD1 covers 8 bases. The junction had 4 bases not matched to a gene; V was cut back by 6 bases and J by 2 bases. CDR1 and CDR2 (germline): GTSNPN, SVGIG (reference sequence). This CDR3 region has 13 residues. The CDR3 region is CACPGQDTDTQYF. CDR3 DNA: TGTGCCTGTCCGGGACAGGACACAGATACGCAGTATTTT.

J is TRBJ2-5 and V is TRBV19; no reliable D call. The V end lost 6 bases, the J end lost 1 base, and 9 bases lay between the germline ends. The germline V gene has CDR1 LNHDA and CDR2 SQIVND (reference sequence). The CDR3 spans 13 residues. The CDR3 spells CASSPAVQETQYF. CDR3 coding DNA: TGTGCCAGTAGCCCCGCGGTCCAAGAGACCCAGTACTTC.

J is TRBJ2-3 and V is TRBV9; 7 bases align to TRBD2. Germline-derived CDR1 and CDR2 are SGDLS and YYNGEE. The CDR3 runs to 15 residues. The junction had 6 bases not matched to a gene; V was cut back by 3 bases and J by 2 bases. In DNA, the CDR3 is TGTGCCAGCAGCGCCGGGACTACAGACACAGATACGCAGTATTTT. Translation: CASSAGTTDTDTQYF.

The gene calls are TRBV7-3 and TRBJ2-2; D perhaps matches TRBD1 (5 bases). Trimming cost V 2 bases and J 2 bases, with 9 bases left between them. Germline CDR1 and CDR2: SGHTA and FQGTGA. The CDR3 contains 15 residues. The CDR3 bases are TGTGCCAGCAGCTTAGGCGACAGAAACACCGGGGAGCTGTTTTTT. The encoded protein is CASSLGDRNTGELFF.

The chain employs TRBV28 and TRBJ2-7; the D is unclear. Per the germline V gene, CDR1 is MDHEN and CDR2 is SYDVKM. This CDR3 comprises 15 residues. Trimming took off 2 bases at V and 2 bases at J, with 13 bases between the two ends. The CDR3 region has the DNA TGTGCCAGCAGTTTACCAGGATTCGAGACCTACGAGCAGTACTTC. Residues: CASSLPGFETYEQYF.

The chain is built from TRBV11-3 and TRBJ2-7; tentative D call: TRBD1 (7 bases). CDR1 SGHNT and CDR2 YENEEA come from the germline V gene. Trimming removed 5 bases at V and 9 bases at J, with 17 bases between. The CDR3 spans 13 residues. The CDR3 loop is CASSRGRQGGQYF. Here the CDR3 DNA reads TGTGCCAGCAGCCGGGGGAGACAGGGAGGGCAGTACTTC.

The CDR3 bases are TGCGCCAGCAGCCAAGATCGCAGGGGGCTAGGGCAGTACTTC. Protein sequence: CASSQDRRGLGQYF. The chain carries TRBV4-3 and TRBJ2-7, with 8 positions matching TRBD1. This CDR3 has 14 amino acids. Germline trimming cut 0 bases from V and 9 bases from J; bases unmatched to any gene: 7. Looked up from germline, CDR1 is LGHNA and CDR2 is YSLEER.

The chain links TRBV5-6 to TRBJ1-1; maybe TRBD1 (5 bases). CDR3 length: 13 amino acids. Deletions cut 6 bases from V and 1 base from J, with 10 bases between. Germline V gene sequence: CDR1 SGHDT, CDR2 YYEEEE. The CDR3 bases are TGTGCCAGCACCCACGACAGGAACACTGAAGCTTTCTTT. The encoded protein is CASTHDRNTEAFF.

This clone was found a few times. The V and J genes are TRBV7-9 and TRBJ2-7; 10 positions agree with TRBD1. This CDR3 region has 12 residues. V was pared by 5 bases and J by 13 bases, with 8 bases of the junction left unmatched. CDR1 and CDR2 (germline): SEHNR, FQNEAQ (reference sequence). DNA for the CDR3: TGTGCCAGCAGCCTAGGGACAGGGGTCGGATACTTC. It translates to CASSLGTGVGYF.

The V gene is TRBV5-1, the J gene TRBJ2-4, with D unclear. CDR3 size: 13 residues. Looked up from germline, CDR1 is SGHRS and CDR2 is YFSETQ. The V gene lost 0 bases and the J gene lost 8 bases, with 9 bases spanning the gap. Here the CDR3 reads CASSLERRDIQYF. The DNA of the CDR3 is TGCGCCAGCAGCTTGGAACGACGGGACATTCAGTACTTC. Full variable domain (missing parts from reference TRBV5-1 and TRBJ2-4): KAGVTQTPRYLIKTRGQQVTLSCSPISGHRSVSWYQQTPGQGLQFLFEYFSETQRNKGNFPGRFSGRQFSNSRSEMNVSTLELGDSALYLCASSLERRDIQYFGAGTRLSVL.